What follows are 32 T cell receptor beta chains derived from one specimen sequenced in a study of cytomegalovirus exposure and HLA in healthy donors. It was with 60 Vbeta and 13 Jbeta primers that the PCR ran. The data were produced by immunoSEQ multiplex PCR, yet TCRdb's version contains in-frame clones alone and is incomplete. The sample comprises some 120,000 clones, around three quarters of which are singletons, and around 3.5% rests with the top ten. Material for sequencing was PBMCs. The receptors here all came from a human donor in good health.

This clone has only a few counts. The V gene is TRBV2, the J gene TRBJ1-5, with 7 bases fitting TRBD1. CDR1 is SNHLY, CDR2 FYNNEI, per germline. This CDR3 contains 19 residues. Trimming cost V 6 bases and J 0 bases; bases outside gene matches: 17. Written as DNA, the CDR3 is TGTGCCAGCAGCATCGACAGGGAGGTTAAGGGTTATAGCAATCAGCCCCAGCATTTT. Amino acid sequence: CASSIDREVKGYSNQPQHF.

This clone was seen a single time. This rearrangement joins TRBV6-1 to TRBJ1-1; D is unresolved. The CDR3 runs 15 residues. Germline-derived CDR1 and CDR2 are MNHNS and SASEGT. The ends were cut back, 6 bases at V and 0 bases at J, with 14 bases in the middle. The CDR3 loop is CASSPGGRLNTEAFF. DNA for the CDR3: TGTGCCAGCAGCCCAGGTGGGAGGTTGAACACTGAAGCTTTCTTT.

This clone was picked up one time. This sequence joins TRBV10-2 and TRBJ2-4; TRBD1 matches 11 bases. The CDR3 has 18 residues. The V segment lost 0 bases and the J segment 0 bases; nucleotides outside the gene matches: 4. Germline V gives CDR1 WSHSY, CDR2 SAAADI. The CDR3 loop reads CASSESAGQGVAKNIQYF. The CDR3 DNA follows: TGCGCCAGCAGTGAGTCTGCGGGACAGGGGGTAGCCAAAAACATTCAGTACTTC.

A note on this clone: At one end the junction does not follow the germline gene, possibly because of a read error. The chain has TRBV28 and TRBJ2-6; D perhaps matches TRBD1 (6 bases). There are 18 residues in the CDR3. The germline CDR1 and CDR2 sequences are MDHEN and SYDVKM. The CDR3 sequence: CASSLVARGVGGANGLTF. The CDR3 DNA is TGTGCCAGCAGTTTAGTGGCCAGGGGAGTTGGTGGGGCCAACGGCCTGACTTTC.

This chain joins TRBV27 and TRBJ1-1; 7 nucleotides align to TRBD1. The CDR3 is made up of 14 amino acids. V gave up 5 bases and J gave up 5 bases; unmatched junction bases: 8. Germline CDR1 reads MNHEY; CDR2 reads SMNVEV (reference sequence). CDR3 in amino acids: CASSPRGLSTEAFF. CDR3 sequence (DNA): TGTGCCAGCAGTCCAAGGGGGCTATCTACTGAAGCTTTCTTT.

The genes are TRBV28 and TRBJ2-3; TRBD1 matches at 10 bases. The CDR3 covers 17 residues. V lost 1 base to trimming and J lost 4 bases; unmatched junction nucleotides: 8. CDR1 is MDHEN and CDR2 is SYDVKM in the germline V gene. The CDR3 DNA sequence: TGTGCCAGCAGTTTATTCGGAGACAGGGGGCGCGCAGATACGCAGTATTTT. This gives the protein CASSLFGDRGRADTQYF.

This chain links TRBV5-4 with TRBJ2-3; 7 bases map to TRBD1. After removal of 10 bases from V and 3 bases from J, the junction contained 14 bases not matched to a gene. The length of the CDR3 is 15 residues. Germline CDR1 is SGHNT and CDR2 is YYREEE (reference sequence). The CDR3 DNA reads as TGTGCCGACGCCCCAGGGACAGTGGGGACAGATACGCAGTATTTT. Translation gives CADAPGTVGTDTQYF.

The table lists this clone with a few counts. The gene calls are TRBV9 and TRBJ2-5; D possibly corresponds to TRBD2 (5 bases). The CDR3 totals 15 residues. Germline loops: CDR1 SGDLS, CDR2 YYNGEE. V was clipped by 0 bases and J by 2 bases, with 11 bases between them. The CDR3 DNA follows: TGTGCCAGCAGCGTAGGGGGTAGAGGGCAAGAGACCCAGTACTTC. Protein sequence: CASSVGGRGQETQYF.

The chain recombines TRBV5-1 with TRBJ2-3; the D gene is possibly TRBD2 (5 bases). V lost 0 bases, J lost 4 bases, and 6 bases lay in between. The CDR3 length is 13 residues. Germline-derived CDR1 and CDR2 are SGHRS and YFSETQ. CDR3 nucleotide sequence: TGCGCCAGCAGCTTGGCCGGGGCAGATACGCAGTATTTT. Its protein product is CASSLAGADTQYF.

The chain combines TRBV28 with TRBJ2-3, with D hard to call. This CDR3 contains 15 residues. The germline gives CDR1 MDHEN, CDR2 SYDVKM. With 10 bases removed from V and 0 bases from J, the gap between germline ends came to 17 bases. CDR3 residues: CATRDIEESTDTQYF. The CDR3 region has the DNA TGTGCCACCCGCGACATTGAAGAAAGCACAGATACGCAGTATTTT. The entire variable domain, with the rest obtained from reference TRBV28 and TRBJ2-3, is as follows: DVKVTQSSRYLVKRTGEKVFLECVQDMDHENMFWYRQDPGLGLRLIYFSYDVKMKEKGDIPEGYSVSREKKERFSLILESASTNQTSMYLCATRDIEESTDTQYFGPGTRLTVL.

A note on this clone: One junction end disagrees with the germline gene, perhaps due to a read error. CDR3 sequence (DNA): TGTGCCAGCGTGGGGGGGCAGGGGAGAATCTCTGGGGCCAACGGCCTGACTTTC. Amino acid sequence: CASVGGQGRISGANGLTF. The chain joins TRBV7-6 to TRBJ2-6; tentative D call: TRBD2 (7 bases). Germline lookup yields CDR1 SGHVS and CDR2 FNYEAQ. The CDR3 is made up of 18 amino acids.

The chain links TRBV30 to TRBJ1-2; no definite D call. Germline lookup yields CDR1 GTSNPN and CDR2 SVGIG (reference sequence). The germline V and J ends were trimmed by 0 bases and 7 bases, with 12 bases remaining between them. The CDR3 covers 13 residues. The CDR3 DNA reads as TGTGCCTGGAGTGTACCAGGCTTCGGTGGCTACACCTTC. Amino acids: CAWSVPGFGGYTF. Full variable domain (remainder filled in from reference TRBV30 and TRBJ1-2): SQTIHQWPATLVQPVGSPLSLECTVEGTSNPNLYWYRQAAGRGLQLLFYSVGIGQISSEVPQNLSASRPQDRQFILSSKKLLLSDSGFYLCAWSVPGFGGYTFGSGTRLTVV.

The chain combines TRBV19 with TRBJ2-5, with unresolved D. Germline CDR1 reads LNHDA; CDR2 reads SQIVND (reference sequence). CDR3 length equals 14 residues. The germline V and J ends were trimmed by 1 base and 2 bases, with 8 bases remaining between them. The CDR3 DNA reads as TGTGCCAGTAGTATAGGGAGAAAACAAGAGACCCAGTACTTC. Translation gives CASSIGRKQETQYF. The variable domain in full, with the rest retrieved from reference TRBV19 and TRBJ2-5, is DGGITQSPKYLFRKEGQNVTLSCEQNLNHDAMYWYRQDPGQGLRLIYYSQIVNDFQKGDIAEGYSVSREKKESFPLTVTSAQKNPTAFYLCASSIGRKQETQYFGPGTRLLVL.

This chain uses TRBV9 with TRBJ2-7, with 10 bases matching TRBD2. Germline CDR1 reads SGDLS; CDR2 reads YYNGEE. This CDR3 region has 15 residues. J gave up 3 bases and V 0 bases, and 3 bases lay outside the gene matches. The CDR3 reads CASSVGTSGLYEQYF. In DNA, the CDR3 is TGTGCCAGCAGCGTAGGGACTAGCGGCCTCTACGAGCAGTACTTC.

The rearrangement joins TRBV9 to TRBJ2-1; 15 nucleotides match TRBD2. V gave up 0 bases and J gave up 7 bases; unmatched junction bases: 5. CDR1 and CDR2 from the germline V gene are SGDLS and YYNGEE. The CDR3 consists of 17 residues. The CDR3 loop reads CASSVGTSGRAGNEQFF. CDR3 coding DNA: TGTGCCAGCAGCGTAGGGACTAGCGGGAGGGCTGGTAATGAGCAGTTCTTC. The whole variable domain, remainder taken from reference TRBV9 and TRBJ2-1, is DSGVTQTPKHLITATGQRVTLRCSPRSGDLSVYWYQQSLDQGLQFLIQYYNGEERAKGNILERFSAQQFPDLHSELNLSSLELGDSALYFCASSVGTSGRAGNEQFFGPGTRLTVL.

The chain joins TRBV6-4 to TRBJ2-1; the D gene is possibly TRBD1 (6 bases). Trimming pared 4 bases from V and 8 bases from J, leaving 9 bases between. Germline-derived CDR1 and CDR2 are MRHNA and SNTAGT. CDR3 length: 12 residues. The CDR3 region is CASSVSGDEQFF. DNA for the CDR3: TGTGCCAGCAGTGTCTCAGGGGATGAGCAGTTCTTC.

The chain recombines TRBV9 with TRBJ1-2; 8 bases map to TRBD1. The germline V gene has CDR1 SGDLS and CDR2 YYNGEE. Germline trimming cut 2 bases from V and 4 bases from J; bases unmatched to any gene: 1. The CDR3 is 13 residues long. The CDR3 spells CASSVDRGYGYTF. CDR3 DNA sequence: TGTGCCAGCAGCGTTGACAGGGGCTATGGCTACACCTTC.

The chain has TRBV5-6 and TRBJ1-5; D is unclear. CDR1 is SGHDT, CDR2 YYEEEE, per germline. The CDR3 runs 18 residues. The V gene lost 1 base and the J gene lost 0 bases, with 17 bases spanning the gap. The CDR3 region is CASSLRTAYPYSNQPQHF. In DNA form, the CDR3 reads TGTGCCAGCAGCTTGAGAACAGCTTACCCGTATAGCAATCAGCCCCAGCATTTT.

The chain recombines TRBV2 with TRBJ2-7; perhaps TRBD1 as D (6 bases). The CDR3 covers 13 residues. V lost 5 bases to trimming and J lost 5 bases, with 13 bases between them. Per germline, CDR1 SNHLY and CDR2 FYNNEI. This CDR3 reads CASSTQGSHEQYF. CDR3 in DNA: TGTGCCAGCAGTACGCAGGGGTCCCACGAGCAGTACTTC.

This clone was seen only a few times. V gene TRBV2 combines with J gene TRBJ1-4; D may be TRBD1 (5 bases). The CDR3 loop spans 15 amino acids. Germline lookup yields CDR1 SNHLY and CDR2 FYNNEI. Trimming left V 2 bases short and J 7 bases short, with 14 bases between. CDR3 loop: CASSEPPGSGEKLFF. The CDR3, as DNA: TGTGCCAGCAGTGAACCCCCAGGGTCGGGTGAAAAACTGTTTTTT.

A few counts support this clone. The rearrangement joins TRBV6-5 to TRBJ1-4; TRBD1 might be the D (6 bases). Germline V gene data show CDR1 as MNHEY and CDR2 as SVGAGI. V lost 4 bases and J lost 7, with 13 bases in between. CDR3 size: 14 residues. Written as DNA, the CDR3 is TGTGCCAGCAGTTCCGCACAAGGGGGTGAAAAACTGTTTTTT. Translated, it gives CASSSAQGGEKLFF.

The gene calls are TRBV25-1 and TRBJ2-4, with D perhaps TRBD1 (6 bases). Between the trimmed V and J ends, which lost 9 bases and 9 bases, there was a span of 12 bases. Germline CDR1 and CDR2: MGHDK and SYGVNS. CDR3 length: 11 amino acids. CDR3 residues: CASQQGSIQYF. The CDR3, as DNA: TGTGCCAGTCAACAGGGCAGCATTCAGTACTTC.

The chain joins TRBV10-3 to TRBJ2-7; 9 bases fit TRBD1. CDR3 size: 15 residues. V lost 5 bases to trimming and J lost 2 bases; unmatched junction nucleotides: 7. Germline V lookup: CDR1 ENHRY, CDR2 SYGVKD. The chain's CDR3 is CAISIPGTGTYEQYF. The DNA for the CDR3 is TGTGCCATCAGTATCCCCGGGACAGGGACCTACGAGCAGTACTTC.

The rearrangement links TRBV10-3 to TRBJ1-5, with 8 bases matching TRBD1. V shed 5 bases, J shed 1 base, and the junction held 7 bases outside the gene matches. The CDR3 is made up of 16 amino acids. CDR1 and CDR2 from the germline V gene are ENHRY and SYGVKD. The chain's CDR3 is CAISKDGQGSNQPQHF. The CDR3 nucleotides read TGTGCCATCAGTAAAGACGGACAGGGCAGCAATCAGCCCCAGCATTTT.

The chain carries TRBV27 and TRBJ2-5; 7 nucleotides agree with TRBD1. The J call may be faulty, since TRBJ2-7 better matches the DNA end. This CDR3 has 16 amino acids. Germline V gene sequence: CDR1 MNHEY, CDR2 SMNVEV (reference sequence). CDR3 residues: CASSRIRDSSSYEQYF. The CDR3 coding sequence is TGTGCCAGCAGCCGTATCCGGGACAGTAGCTCCTACGAGCAGTACTTC.

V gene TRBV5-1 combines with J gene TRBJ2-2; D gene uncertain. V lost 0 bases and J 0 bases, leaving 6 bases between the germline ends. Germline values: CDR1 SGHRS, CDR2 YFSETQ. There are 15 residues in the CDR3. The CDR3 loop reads CASSLVYSNTGELFF. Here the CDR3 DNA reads TGCGCCAGCAGCTTGGTCTATTCGAACACCGGGGAGCTGTTTTTT.

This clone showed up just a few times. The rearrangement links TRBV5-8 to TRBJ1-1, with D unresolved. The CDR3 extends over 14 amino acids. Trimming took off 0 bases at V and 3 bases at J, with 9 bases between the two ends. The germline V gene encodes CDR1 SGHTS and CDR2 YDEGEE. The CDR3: CASSLDGLDTEAFF. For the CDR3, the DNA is TGTGCCAGCAGCTTGGACGGGTTGGACACTGAAGCTTTCTTT.

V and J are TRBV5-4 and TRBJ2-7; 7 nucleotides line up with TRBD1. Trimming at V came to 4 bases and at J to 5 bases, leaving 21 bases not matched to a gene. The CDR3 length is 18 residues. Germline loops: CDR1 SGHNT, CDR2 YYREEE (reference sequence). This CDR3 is CASSGDRTGRSSHHEQYF. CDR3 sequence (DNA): TGTGCCAGCAGCGGTGACCGGACAGGCAGGTCCTCGCACCACGAGCAGTACTTC.

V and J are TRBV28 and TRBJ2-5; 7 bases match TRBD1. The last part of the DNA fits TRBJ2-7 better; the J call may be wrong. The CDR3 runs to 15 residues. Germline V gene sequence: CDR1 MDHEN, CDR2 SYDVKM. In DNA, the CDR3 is TGTGCCAGCAGTTTAGGGGCAGGGGGTGCCTACGAGCAGTACTTC. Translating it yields CASSLGAGGAYEQYF.

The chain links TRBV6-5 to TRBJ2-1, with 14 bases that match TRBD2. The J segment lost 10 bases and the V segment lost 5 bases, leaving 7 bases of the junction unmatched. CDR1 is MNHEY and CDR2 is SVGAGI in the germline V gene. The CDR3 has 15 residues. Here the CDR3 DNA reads TGTGCCAGCAGTCCTCGGACTAGCGGGAGGAACGAGCAGTTCTTC. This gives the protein CASSPRTSGRNEQFF.

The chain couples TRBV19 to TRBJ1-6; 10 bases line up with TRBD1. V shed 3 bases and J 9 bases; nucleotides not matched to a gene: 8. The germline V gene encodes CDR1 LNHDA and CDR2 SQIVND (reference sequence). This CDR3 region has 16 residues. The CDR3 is CASSIIPGQGTSPLHF. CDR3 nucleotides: TGTGCCAGTAGTATTATTCCGGGACAGGGGACTTCACCCCTCCACTTT.

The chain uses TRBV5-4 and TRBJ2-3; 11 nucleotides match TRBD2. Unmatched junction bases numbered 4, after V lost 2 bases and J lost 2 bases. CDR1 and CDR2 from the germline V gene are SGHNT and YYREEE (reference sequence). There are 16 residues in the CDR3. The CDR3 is CASSFGTSGFTDTQYF. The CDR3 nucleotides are TGTGCCAGCAGCTTCGGGACTAGCGGCTTCACAGATACGCAGTATTTT.